The rows below give T cell receptor beta chains drawn from one sample of a study of CD8 T cells in Susac syndrome. TCRdb passed the immunoSEQ multiplex PCR reads through MiXCR, listing each CDR3 protein once. This sample carries around 190,000 distinct CDR3 sequences, roughly 94% of them seen once, and the ten largest clones take 0.12%. The material sequenced was CD4+ T cells from PBMCs. All receptors derive from a human donor with Susac syndrome. Both conserved end residues are part of each CDR3. The D gene is left open where the match is weak. Clone sizes are given selectively: once, few, many, or a class where the clone is expanded.

J	D	size	V	DNA	CDR3
TRBJ2-7	NA	NA	TRBV5-6	TGTGCCAGCAGCCCTGACAACGGAGCTGGGCAGTACTTC	CASSPDNGAGQYF
TRBJ2-7	TRBD1	NA	TRBV20-1	TGCAGTGCTAGAGACCAAGGACAGGGCTACGAGCAGTACTTC	CSARDQGQGYEQYF
TRBJ1-5	NA	NA	TRBV18	TGTGCCAGCTCACCAACAGGGAGGCCCAATCAGCCCCAGCATTTT	CASSPTGRPNQPQHF
TRBJ1-2	NA	NA	TRBV29-1	TGCAGCGTTGAAGATCTAAACTATGGCTACACCTTC	CSVEDLNYGYTF
TRBJ1-6	TRBD1	NA	TRBV20-1	TGCAGTGCTTGCCAGGGGGCGCGGGTTGATTCACCCCTCCACTTT	CSACQGARVDSPLHF
TRBJ2-5	NA	NA	TRBV3-1	TGTGCCAGCAGCCAGGGAGTGATACAAGAGACCCAGTACTTC	CASSQGVIQETQYF
TRBJ2-7	TRBD2	NA	TRBV7-2	TGTGCCAGCAGGCCGGGGGGTAGCTCCTACGAGCAGTACTTC	CASRPGGSSYEQYF
TRBJ1-1	TRBD1	NA	TRBV6-5	TGTGCCAGCAGAACAATCCGACAGGGAAGGACTGAAGCTTTCTTT	CASRTIRQGRTEAFF
TRBJ2-3	NA	NA	TRBV18	TGTGCCAGCTCACCACTCACGGGGGACACAGATACGCAGTATTTT	CASSPLTGDTDTQYF
TRBJ1-2	NA	once	TRBV27	TGTGCCAGCAGTTTATCTGGCAGGGGTGGGTATGGCTACACCTTC	CASSLSGRGGYGYTF
TRBJ2-5	NA	NA	TRBV2	TGTGCCAGCAGTGTTCTAGCGGAGACCCAGTACTTC	CASSVLAETQYF
TRBJ2-5	NA	NA	TRBV29-1	TGCAGCGTTGAAGAGACCCTCTCCAACACCAGGAGCCAGTACTTC	CSVEETLSNTRSQYF
TRBJ2-2	NA	NA	TRBV20-1	TGCAGTGCTAGAGATCCGATCGGGGCCGCCGGGGAGCTGTTTTTT	CSARDPIGAAGELFF
TRBJ1-2	NA	few	TRBV11-2	TGTGCCAGCAGCCCCACCCCCGAGGATGGCTACACCTTC	CASSPTPEDGYTF
TRBJ2-5	NA	NA	TRBV20-1	TGCAGTGCCACCCGGACAGTCCAAGAGACCCAGTACTTC	CSATRTVQETQYF
TRBJ2-5	NA	NA	TRBV6-4	TGTGCCAGCAGTGACTCTGGGGGAACCCAGTACTTC	CASSDSGGTQYF
TRBJ2-7	NA	NA	TRBV25-1	TGTGCCAGCAGTCAAGTTGACTACGAGCAGTACTTC	CASSQVDYEQYF
TRBJ1-1	NA	NA	TRBV5-6	TGTGCCAGCAGCCCCCTGGCGAGAAACACTGAAGCTTTCTTT	CASSPLARNTEAFF
TRBJ2-7	NA	NA	TRBV3-1	TGTGCCAGCAGCCAAGAAAATCAGGTTCGTTACGAGCAGTACTTC	CASSQENQVRYEQYF
TRBJ1-1	NA	NA	TRBV11-2	TGTGCCAGCAGCTTAAGTCGGTGGTCGAACACTGAAGCTTTCTTT	CASSLSRWSNTEAFF
TRBJ2-6	NA	NA	TRBV7-2	TGTGCCAGCACCCCGGGGACCTCTGGGGCCAACGTCCTGACTTTC	CASTPGTSGANVLTF
TRBJ1-1	NA	NA	TRBV9	TGTGCCAGCAGCGTCTATCAGGGCACTGAAGCTTTCTTT	CASSVYQGTEAFF
TRBJ1-5	NA	NA	TRBV2	TGTGCCACTTCTTGGGGGAAAAATCAGCCCCAGCATTTT	CATSWGKNQPQHF
TRBJ2-7	NA	NA	TRBV9	TGTGCCAGCAGCGTAGAAGGGGACACCCAGCAGTACTTC	CASSVEGDTQQYF
TRBJ1-2	TRBD1	NA	TRBV5-4	TGTGCCAGCAGGTCAGCCCGGGACAGCTACTATGGCTACACCTTC	CASRSARDSYYGYTF
TRBJ2-6	TRBD1	NA	TRBV5-6	TGTGCCAGCAGCTTCAGGTACAGGGGGGCTCGTGGGGCCAACGTCCTGACTTTC	CASSFRYRGARGANVLTF
TRBJ1-5	TRBD1	once	TRBV25-1	TGTGCCAGCAGCCCAGTCGGGACAGGGGTAGTGAATCAGCCCCAGCATTTT	CASSPVGTGVVNQPQHF
TRBJ2-6	NA	NA	TRBV2	TGTGCCAGCAGCGGACAGAGTATTGCTGGGGCCAACGTCCTGACTTTC	CASSGQSIAGANVLTF
TRBJ1-2	NA	NA	TRBV29-1	TGCAGCGTTTCCGGGACGGAAGTTGGCTACACCTTC	CSVSGTEVGYTF
TRBJ2-3	TRBD1	NA	TRBV25-1	TGTGCCAGCAGTGAAGAGGACAGGGTGGGGGGCGGAGATACGCAGTATTTT	CASSEEDRVGGGDTQYF
TRBJ2-5	NA	NA	TRBV9	TGTGCCAGCTCCCCGGGTAGCTCACAAGAGACCCAGTACTTC	CASSPGSSQETQYF
TRBJ2-1	NA	NA	TRBV6-6	TGTGCCAGCAATCTCGTATCGGGTTACGGGGAGCAGTTCTTC	CASNLVSGYGEQFF
TRBJ2-5	TRBD2	NA	TRBV20-1	TGCAGCCCTAGCGGGGGGGCCGCGGAGACCCAGTACTTC	CSPSGGAAETQYF
TRBJ1-5	NA	NA	TRBV2	TGTGCCAGCAGTGAAGAGGAGACGTTGCCCCAGCATTTT	CASSEEETLPQHF
TRBJ1-6	TRBD1	NA	TRBV20-1	TGCAGTGCTCGGACAGGGGGCTATTCACCCCTCCACTTT	CSARTGGYSPLHF
TRBJ2-5	TRBD2	NA	TRBV15	TGTGCCACCAGCAACGGACTAGCGGGGGGCCCCAAAGAGACCCAGTACTTC	CATSNGLAGGPKETQYF
TRBJ1-5	NA	NA	TRBV4-2	TGTGCCAGCAGCCAAGAGGACAGCGCCGATCAGCCCCAGCATTTT	CASSQEDSADQPQHF
TRBJ1-2	NA	NA	TRBV4-3	TGCGCCAGCAGCCAAGATGTCAGGGCGGGAGGCTACACCTTC	CASSQDVRAGGYTF
TRBJ1-4	NA	NA	TRBV29-1	TGCAGCGTTGTGACAGCCAGTGAAAAACTGTTTTTT	CSVVTASEKLFF
TRBJ2-7	TRBD1	NA	TRBV2	TGTGCCAGCAGTGTCGGCCTCAGGGGGTACGAGCAGTACTTC	CASSVGLRGYEQYF
TRBJ2-1	TRBD2	NA	TRBV24-1	TGTGCCACCAGTGATTTCCCCAATAGCGGGGGAGAGCAGTTCTTC	CATSDFPNSGGEQFF
TRBJ1-2	NA	once	TRBV5-6	TGTGCCAGCAGCATACAGGAGCGGTATGGCTACACCTTC	CASSIQERYGYTF
TRBJ1-6	NA	NA	TRBV6-5	TGTGCCAGCAGTAGACAGGCCAATAATTCACCCCTCCACTTT	CASSRQANNSPLHF
TRBJ1-5	TRBD1	once	TRBV20-1	TGCAGTGCTAGGGATTCAGGGACAGCTAGAAATCAGCCCCAGCATTTT	CSARDSGTARNQPQHF
TRBJ1-3	NA	NA	TRBV30	TGTGCCTGGAGTGTCCCAGGGGCGGCTGGAAACACCATATATTTT	CAWSVPGAAGNTIYF
TRBJ2-6	TRBD1	NA	TRBV7-3	TGTGCCAGCAGCCTACAGGGGGACGGGGCCAACGTCCTGACTTTC	CASSLQGDGANVLTF
TRBJ1-5	NA	NA	TRBV19	TGTGCCAGTAGTCTCTATAGTACGGATCAGCCCCAGCATTTT	CASSLYSTDQPQHF
TRBJ1-6	TRBD1	NA	TRBV5-1	TGCGCCAGCAGCTATAGGACAGGGGGCGATTCACCCCTCCACTTT	CASSYRTGGDSPLHF
TRBJ2-1	NA	NA	TRBV3-1	TGTGCCAGCAGCCTCTCTCGGGGCCGGAATGAGCAGTTCTTC	CASSLSRGRNEQFF
TRBJ1-2	NA	NA	TRBV6-2/TRBV6-3	TGTGCCAGCAGTTACTCCAGGGCTACGAGCTATGGCTACACCTTC	CASSYSRATSYGYTF
TRBJ2-2	NA	NA	TRBV4-1	TGCGCCAGCAGCCAAGGAGAGAGGGCGCAAAATACCGGGGAGCTGTTTTTT	CASSQGERAQNTGELFF
TRBJ1-5	NA	NA	TRBV6-1	TGTGCCAGCTCCCCAGGGCGTAGGGGGGCGAAGAATCAGCCCCAGCATTTT	CASSPGRRGAKNQPQHF
TRBJ2-3	NA	NA	TRBV2	TGTGCCAGCAGACCCCAGACAGATACGCAGTATTTT	CASRPQTDTQYF
TRBJ2-7	NA	NA	TRBV21-1	TGTGCCAGCGGCTCTAAGGACAGGGAAAACGAGCAGTACTTC	CASGSKDRENEQYF
TRBJ2-7	NA	NA	TRBV29-1	TGCAGCGCCGAGCCCGGGGGGCCTCCCTACGAGCAGTACTTC	CSAEPGGPPYEQYF
TRBJ2-3	TRBD1	NA	TRBV25-1	TGTGCCAGCAGTGACCGGGACAGGGGTGAGGGTGGCACAGATACGCAGTATTTT	CASSDRDRGEGGTDTQYF
TRBJ2-1	NA	NA	TRBV12-3/TRBV12-4	TGTGCCAGCAGTAAGGACGGACTGTCCTACAATGAGCAGTTCTTC	CASSKDGLSYNEQFF
TRBJ2-1	NA	NA	TRBV15	TGTGCCACCAGCAGAGATCTAGGCACAAACAATGAGCAGTTCTTC	CATSRDLGTNNEQFF
TRBJ1-2	NA	NA	TRBV30	TGTGCCTGGAGTGTGAACAGCTTCTACACCTTC	CAWSVNSFYTF
TRBJ2-1	TRBD2	NA	TRBV29-1	TGCAGCGTTGAAGAGGGGCGGGGGAGCTCCTACAATGAGCAGTTCTTC	CSVEEGRGSSYNEQFF